The source of this T cell receptor beta chain is a study of identical twins. CDR1 is MGHDK and CDR2 is SYGVNS in the germline V gene. The CDR3 spans 14 residues. V was clipped by 4 bases and J by 0 bases, with 9 bases between them. TCRdb processed the 5' RACE reads anew with MiXCR; each CDR3 protein has one entry. There are 1.5 million to 2 million distinct CDR3 sequences in the sample; less than 35% occur only once, and about 0.27% lies in the top ten. The rearrangement uses TRBV25-1 and TRBJ2-5, with no clear D. The source material was cord blood. The TCR sequence derives from a newborn girl in good health. CDR3 coding DNA: TGTGCCAGCAGTGGGACGGAGTACCAAGAGACCCAGTACTTC. Its protein is CASSGTEYQETQYF.